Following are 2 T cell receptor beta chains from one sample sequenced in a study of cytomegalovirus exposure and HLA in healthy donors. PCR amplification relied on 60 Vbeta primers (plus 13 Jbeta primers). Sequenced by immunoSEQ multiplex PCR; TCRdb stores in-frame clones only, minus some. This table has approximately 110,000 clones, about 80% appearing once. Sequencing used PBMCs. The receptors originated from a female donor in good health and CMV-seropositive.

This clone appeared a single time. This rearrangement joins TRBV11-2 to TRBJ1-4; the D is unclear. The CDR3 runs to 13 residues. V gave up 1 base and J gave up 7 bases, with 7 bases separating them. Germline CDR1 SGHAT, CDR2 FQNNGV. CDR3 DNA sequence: TGTGCCAGCAGCTTAGTGCTCGGTGAAAAACTGTTTTTT. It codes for CASSLVLGEKLFF.

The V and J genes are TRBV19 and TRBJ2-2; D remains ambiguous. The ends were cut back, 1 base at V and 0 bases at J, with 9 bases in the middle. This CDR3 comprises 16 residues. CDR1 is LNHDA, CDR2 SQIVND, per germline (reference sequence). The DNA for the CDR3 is TGTGCCAGTAGTATAGGGAGACCCCCGAACACCGGGGAGCTGTTTTTT. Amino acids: CASSIGRPPNTGELFF.